Presented here are 3 T cell receptor beta chains from one specimen sequenced in a study of cytomegalovirus exposure and HLA in healthy donors. Primers included in the PCR were 60 Vbeta and 13 Jbeta primers. TCRdb's copy holds only in-frame clones and misses some; the assay was immunoSEQ multiplex PCR. This sample's table reports approximately 50,000 clones. Sequencing was done on a sample of PBMCs. These receptors were collected from a woman aged 40 to 49 in good health and CMV-seronegative.

Points on this clone: At the DNA level, this CDR3 is encoded by other sequences in the same sample as well. The DNA for the CDR3 is TGTGCCAGTGGATTAGGACAGGGCAATCAGCCCCAGCATTTT. This sequence encodes CASGLGQGNQPQHF. The chain carries TRBV9 and TRBJ1-5, with TRBD1 matching over 7 bases. Germline V gene lookup returns CDR1 SGDLS and CDR2 YYNGEE. This CDR3 spans 14 amino acids. V was pared by 8 bases and J by 2 bases, with 7 bases of the junction left unmatched.

The rearrangement links TRBV27 to TRBJ1-2; possibly TRBD1 for D (6 bases). The CDR3 runs to 17 residues. The V gene lost 5 bases and the J gene lost 1 base, with 20 bases spanning the gap. The germline V gene encodes CDR1 MNHEY and CDR2 SMNVEV (reference sequence). The CDR3, as DNA: TGTGCCAGCAGTCCCTACAACCACAGGGACAATAACTATGGCTACACCTTC. Translating it yields CASSPYNHRDNNYGYTF.

This chain links TRBV19 with TRBJ2-7; D is undetermined. The CDR3 runs 13 residues. Germline lookup yields CDR1 LNHDA and CDR2 SQIVND (reference sequence). Trimming shortened V by 3 bases and J by 0 bases, and 6 bases separated the two germline ends. CDR3 amino acids: CASSILVSYEQYF. Written as DNA, the CDR3 is TGTGCCAGTAGTATCCTAGTCTCCTACGAGCAGTACTTC.